These T cell receptor beta chains were read from a single sample in a study of T cell repertoires in cytomegalovirus infection. TCRdb recomputed calls from the reads with MiXCR, one row per CDR3 protein. This table holds roughly 990,000 distinct CDR3 sequences, around 30% found once. These receptors lack a known antigen. Source: cultured CD8+ T cells from PBMCs, taken from culture after CMV antigen stimulation. These receptors originate from a human donor in good health (CMV status not recorded). Some clones in this sample may be carry-over from other donors' samples. Both conserved end residues are part of each CDR3. A D gene is named only where the DNA matches it firmly. Not all rows give a size; the values are once, few, many and, for expanded clones, a class.

clone size: many
V gene: TRBV7-8
D gene: NA
J gene: TRBJ1-5
CDR3 DNA: TGTGCCAGCAGCTTAGCGGGCAGGGATAGGGATCAGCCCCAGCATTTT
CDR3 protein: CASSLAGRDRDQPQHF

clone size: NA
V gene: TRBV27
D gene: TRBD2
J gene: TRBJ2-1
CDR3 DNA: TGTGCCAGCACCGTAAGGGAGGGCAATGAGCAGTTCTTC
CDR3 protein: CASTVREGNEQFF

clone size: few
V gene: TRBV7-9
D gene: TRBD1
J gene: TRBJ2-2
CDR3 DNA: TGTGCCAGCAGAGCCGGGACAGGGGATCGTTCCGCCGGGGAGCTGTTTTTT
CDR3 protein: CASRAGTGDRSAGELFF

clone size: NA
V gene: TRBV27
D gene: NA
J gene: TRBJ1-4
CDR3 DNA: TGTGCCAGCGGACCGGGACCCCCTGAAAAACTGTTTTTT
CDR3 protein: CASGPGPPEKLFF

clone size: NA
V gene: TRBV6-2/TRBV6-3
D gene: NA
J gene: TRBJ2-3
CDR3 DNA: TGTGCCAGCAACCCCTTTGGGACAGATACGCAGTATTTT
CDR3 protein: CASNPFGTDTQYF

clone size: NA
V gene: TRBV27
D gene: TRBD1
J gene: TRBJ1-2
CDR3 DNA: TGTGCCAGCATGGGGGGGGGGACAGTGGCTGGCTACACCTTC
CDR3 protein: CASMGGGTVAGYTF

clone size: NA
V gene: TRBV27
D gene: NA
J gene: TRBJ1-1
CDR3 DNA: TGTGCCAGCACTGAGGGAAATATGAACACTGAAGCTTTCTTT
CDR3 protein: CASTEGNMNTEAFF

clone size: many
V gene: TRBV7-6
D gene: NA
J gene: TRBJ1-2
CDR3 DNA: TGTGCCAGCAGCCTTAGTACAGGGACGTCTACCTATGGCTACACCTTC
CDR3 protein: CASSLSTGTSTYGYTF

clone size: NA
V gene: TRBV7-6
D gene: TRBD2
J gene: TRBJ2-1
CDR3 DNA: TGTGCCAGCAGCTCCGGGGGGGCTCTTTCGCACAATGAGCAGTTCTTC
CDR3 protein: CASSSGGALSHNEQFF

clone size: NA
V gene: TRBV4-1
D gene: TRBD2
J gene: TRBJ2-5
CDR3 DNA: TGCGCCAGCAGCCAAGGACTAGCGAGCGAGACCCAGTACTTC
CDR3 protein: CASSQGLASETQYF

clone size: NA
V gene: TRBV19
D gene: NA
J gene: TRBJ1-1
CDR3 DNA: TGTGCCACCTCTGTGGGTATGAACACTGAAGCTTTCTTT
CDR3 protein: CATSVGMNTEAFF

clone size: few
V gene: TRBV7-2
D gene: TRBD2
J gene: TRBJ2-3
CDR3 DNA: TGTGCCAGCAGCTTCGGACTAGCGGGGGGAGAGTATTTT
CDR3 protein: CASSFGLAGGEYF